The clone carrying this T cell receptor beta chain appeared once. Its specificity is not known. This record belongs to a study of blood T cells in healthy people across ages. Findings and limits, study-wide: Older age went with lower TCR beta diversity per million T cells, in a roughly linear way.

Trimming stripped 5 bases from V and 6 bases from J, with 11 bases between. The CDR3 is made up of 13 amino acids. Then a second PCR, running roughly 6 to 12 cycles, was carried out with a sample-barcoded 5' primer and a J-beta primer mix. TCRdb passed the 5' RACE reads through MiXCR, listing each CDR3 protein once. The data contain around 690,000 distinct CDR3 sequences, about 53% of them singletons. The TCR originated in a man aged 55-75 years in good health. The sample comprised blood. The rearrangement links TRBV12-3 or TRBV12-4 to TRBJ1-3; D call uncertain. In DNA, the CDR3 is TGTGCCAGCAGTCCCTACTGGGTAAACACCATATATTTT. This translates into CASSPYWVNTIYF.